This T cell receptor beta chain comes out of a study of Graves' ophthalmopathy and Graves' hyperthyroidism. This clonotype appeared many times. What it recognizes is unknown. The V segment lost 5 bases and the J segment 12 bases; nucleotides outside the gene matches: 9. The CDR3 consists of 12 residues. The study's findings and limits: Blood was where most expanded thyroid clonotypes above 0.001 frequency also turned up.

RNA transcripts provided the template for amplifying TCR beta CDR3 regions. The library came from an HTBI-primed first-round RT-PCR and a second-round multiplex PCR. TCRdb fed the multiplex PCR reads into MiXCR, producing one record per CDR3 protein. The top ten clones hold about 12% of a sample with 350,000 or so distinct CDR3 sequences, about 17% of them seen once. Sequenced material: peripheral blood. The TCR originated in an adult man with Graves' ophthalmopathy. The chain combines TRBV12-3 or TRBV12-4 with TRBJ1-2, with 7 bases fitting TRBD1. For the CDR3, the DNA is TGTGCCAGCAGTCCCCTGACAGGGAAAAACACCTTC. Protein product: CASSPLTGKNTF.